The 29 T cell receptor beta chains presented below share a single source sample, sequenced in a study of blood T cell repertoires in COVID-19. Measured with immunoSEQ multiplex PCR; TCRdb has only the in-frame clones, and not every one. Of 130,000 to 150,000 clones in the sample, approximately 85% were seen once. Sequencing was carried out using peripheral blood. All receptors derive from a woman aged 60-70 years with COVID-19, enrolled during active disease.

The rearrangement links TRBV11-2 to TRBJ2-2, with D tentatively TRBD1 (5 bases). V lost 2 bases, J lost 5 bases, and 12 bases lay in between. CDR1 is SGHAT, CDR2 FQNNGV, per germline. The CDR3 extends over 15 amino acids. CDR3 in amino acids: CASSLSSRVTGELFF. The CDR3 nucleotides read TGTGCCAGCAGCTTATCGTCCAGGGTAACCGGGGAGCTGTTTTTT.

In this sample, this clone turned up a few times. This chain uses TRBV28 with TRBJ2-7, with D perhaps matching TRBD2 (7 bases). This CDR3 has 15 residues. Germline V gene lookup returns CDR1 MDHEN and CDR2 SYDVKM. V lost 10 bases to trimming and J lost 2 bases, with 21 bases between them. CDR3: CAISARGGHPYEQYF. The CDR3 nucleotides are TGTGCCATTTCGGCTAGGGGGGGTCACCCCTACGAGCAGTACTTC.

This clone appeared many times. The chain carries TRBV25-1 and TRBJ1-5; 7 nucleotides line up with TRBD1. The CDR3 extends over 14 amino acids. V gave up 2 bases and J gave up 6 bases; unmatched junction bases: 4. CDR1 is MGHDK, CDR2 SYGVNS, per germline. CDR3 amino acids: CASSETGAGQPQHF. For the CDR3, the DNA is TGTGCCAGCAGTGAAACAGGGGCGGGTCAGCCCCAGCATTTT.

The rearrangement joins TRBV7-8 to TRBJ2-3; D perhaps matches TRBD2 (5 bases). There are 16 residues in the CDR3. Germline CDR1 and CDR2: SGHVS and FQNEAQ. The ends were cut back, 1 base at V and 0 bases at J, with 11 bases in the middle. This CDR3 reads CASSLVTGWSTDTQYF. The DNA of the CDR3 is TGTGCCAGCAGCTTAGTAACGGGGTGGAGCACAGATACGCAGTATTTT.

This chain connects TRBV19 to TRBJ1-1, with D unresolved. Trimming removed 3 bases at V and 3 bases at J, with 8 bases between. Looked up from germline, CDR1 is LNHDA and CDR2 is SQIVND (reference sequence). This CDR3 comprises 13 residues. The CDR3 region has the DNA TGTGCCAGTAGTATGCGGGGTGACACTGAAGCTTTCTTT. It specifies CASSMRGDTEAFF.

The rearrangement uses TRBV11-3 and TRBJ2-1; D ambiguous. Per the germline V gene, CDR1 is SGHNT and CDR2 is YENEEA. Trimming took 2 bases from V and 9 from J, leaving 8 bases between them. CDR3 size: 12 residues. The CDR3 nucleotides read TGTGCCAGCAGCTTAACGCGTGCTGAGCAGTTCTTC. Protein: CASSLTRAEQFF.

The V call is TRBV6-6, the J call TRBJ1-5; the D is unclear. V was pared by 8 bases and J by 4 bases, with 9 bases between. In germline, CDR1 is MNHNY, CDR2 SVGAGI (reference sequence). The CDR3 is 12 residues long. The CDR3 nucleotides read TGTGCCAGCGATGGAGCAAATCAGCCCCAGCATTTT. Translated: CASDGANQPQHF.

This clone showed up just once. The CDR3: CASSLLQGPFYEQYF. CDR3 bases: TGTGCCAGCAGCTTGTTACAGGGGCCTTTCTACGAGCAGTACTTC. The chain employs TRBV5-6 and TRBJ2-7; 7 positions agree with TRBD1. CDR3 size: 15 residues. V was clipped by 1 base and J by 3 bases; unmatched bases: 7. Germline V gene sequence: CDR1 SGHDT, CDR2 YYEEEE.

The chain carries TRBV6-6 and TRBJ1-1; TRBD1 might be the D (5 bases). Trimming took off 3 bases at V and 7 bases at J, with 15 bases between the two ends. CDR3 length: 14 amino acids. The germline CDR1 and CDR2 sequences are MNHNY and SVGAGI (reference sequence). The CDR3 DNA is TGTGCCAGCAGTTATCAGGGTGGGCGGGGTGAAGCTTTCTTT. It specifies CASSYQGGRGEAFF.

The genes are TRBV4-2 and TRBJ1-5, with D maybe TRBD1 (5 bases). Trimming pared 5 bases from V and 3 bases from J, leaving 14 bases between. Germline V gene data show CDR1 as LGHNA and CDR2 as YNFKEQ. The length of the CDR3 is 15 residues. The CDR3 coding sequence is TGTGCCAGCAGCACGGGCAGGGAATCCAATCAGCCCCAGCATTTT. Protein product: CASSTGRESNQPQHF.

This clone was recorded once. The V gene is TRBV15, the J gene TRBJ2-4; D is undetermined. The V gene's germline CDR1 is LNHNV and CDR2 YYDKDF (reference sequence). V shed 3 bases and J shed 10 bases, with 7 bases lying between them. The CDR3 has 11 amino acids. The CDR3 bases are TGTGCCACCAGCAGTTTTGAGATTCAGTACTTC. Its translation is CATSSFEIQYF.

In DNA, the CDR3 is TGTGCCAGCAGTTTATCGACAGCAACGAACACCGGGGAGCTGTTTTTT. Translated: CASSLSTATNTGELFF. V gene TRBV27 combines with J gene TRBJ2-2; D may be TRBD1 (5 bases). Germline-derived CDR1 and CDR2 are MNHEY and SMNVEV (reference sequence). The V and J ends lost 0 bases and 0 bases respectively, with 8 bases between them. The length of the CDR3 is 16 residues.

CDR3 protein: CASSWGDGTYEQYF. In DNA, the CDR3 is TGTGCCAGCAGTTGGGGGGACGGGACCTACGAGCAGTACTTC. The V gene is TRBV27, the J gene TRBJ2-7; D may be TRBD2 (6 bases). CDR3 size: 14 residues. Germline-derived CDR1 and CDR2 are MNHEY and SMNVEV (reference sequence). V lost 4 bases and J lost 2, with 12 bases in between.

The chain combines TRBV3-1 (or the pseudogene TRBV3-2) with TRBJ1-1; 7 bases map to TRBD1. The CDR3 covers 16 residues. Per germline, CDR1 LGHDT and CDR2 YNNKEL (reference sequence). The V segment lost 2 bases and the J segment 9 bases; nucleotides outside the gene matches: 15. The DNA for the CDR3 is TGTGCCAGCAGCCAACCCGCCGCCCAGGGGGGACCCCAAGCTTTCTTT. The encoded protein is CASSQPAAQGGPQAFF.

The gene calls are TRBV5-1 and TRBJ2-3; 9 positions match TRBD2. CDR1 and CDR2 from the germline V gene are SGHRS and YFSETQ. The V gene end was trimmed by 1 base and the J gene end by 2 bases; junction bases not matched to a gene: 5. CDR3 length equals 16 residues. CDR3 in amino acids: CASSLWVAGATDTQYF. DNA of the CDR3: TGCGCCAGCAGCTTGTGGGTAGCGGGGGCCACAGATACGCAGTATTTT.

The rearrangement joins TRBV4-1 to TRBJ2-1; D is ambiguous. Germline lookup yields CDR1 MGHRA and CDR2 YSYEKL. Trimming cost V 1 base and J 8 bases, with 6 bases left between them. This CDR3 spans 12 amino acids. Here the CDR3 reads CASSQGRDEQFF. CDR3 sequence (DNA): TGCGCCAGCAGCCAAGGACGGGATGAGCAGTTCTTC.

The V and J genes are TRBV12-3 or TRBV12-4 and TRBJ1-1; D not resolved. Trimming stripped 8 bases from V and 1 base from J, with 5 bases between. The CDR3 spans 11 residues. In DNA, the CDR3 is TGTGCCAGCCGGGGGAACACTGAAGCTTTCTTT. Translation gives CASRGNTEAFF.

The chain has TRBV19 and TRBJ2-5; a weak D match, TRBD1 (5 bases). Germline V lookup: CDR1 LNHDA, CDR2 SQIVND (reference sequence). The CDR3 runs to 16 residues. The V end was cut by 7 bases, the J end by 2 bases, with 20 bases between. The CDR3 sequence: CASTDNPAPGQETQYF. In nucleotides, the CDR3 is TGTGCCAGTACCGACAACCCTGCTCCAGGGCAAGAGACCCAGTACTTC. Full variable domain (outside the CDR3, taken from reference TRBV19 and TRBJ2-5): DGGITQSPKYLFRKEGQNVTLSCEQNLNHDAMYWYRQDPGQGLRLIYYSQIVNDFQKGDIAEGYSVSREKKESFPLTVTSAQKNPTAFYLCASTDNPAPGQETQYFGPGTRLLVL.

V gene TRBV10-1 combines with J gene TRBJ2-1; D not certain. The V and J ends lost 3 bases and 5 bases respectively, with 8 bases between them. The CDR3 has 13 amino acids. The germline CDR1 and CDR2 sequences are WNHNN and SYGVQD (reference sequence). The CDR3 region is CASSEQPHNEQFF. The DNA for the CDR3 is TGCGCCAGCAGTGAACAGCCGCACAATGAGCAGTTCTTC.

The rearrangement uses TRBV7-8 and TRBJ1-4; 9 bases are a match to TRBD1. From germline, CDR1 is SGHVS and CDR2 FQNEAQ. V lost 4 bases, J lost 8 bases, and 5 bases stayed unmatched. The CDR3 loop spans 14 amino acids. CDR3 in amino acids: CASSYGQGSEKLFF. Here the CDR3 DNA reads TGTGCCAGCAGCTACGGACAGGGGAGCGAAAAACTGTTTTTT.

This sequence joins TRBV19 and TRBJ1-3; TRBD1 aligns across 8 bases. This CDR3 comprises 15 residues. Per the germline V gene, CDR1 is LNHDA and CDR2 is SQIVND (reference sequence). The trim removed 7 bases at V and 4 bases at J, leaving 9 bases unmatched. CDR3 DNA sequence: TGTGCCAGTACCATCAGGGGGCAGGAAGGAAACACCATATATTTT. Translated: CASTIRGQEGNTIYF.

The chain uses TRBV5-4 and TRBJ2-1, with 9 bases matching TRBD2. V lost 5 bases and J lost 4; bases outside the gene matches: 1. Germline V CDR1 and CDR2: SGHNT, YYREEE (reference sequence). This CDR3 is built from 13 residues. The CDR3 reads CASRSGGYNEQFF. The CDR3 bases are TGTGCCAGCAGGAGCGGGGGGTACAATGAGCAGTTCTTC.

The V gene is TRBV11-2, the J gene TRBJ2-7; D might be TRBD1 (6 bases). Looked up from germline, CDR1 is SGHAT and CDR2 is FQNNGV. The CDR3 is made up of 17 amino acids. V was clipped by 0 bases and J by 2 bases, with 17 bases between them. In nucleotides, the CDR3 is TGTGCCAGCAGCTTAGATAGGGCCAGGGGTCGGGCCTACGAGCAGTACTTC. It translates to CASSLDRARGRAYEQYF.

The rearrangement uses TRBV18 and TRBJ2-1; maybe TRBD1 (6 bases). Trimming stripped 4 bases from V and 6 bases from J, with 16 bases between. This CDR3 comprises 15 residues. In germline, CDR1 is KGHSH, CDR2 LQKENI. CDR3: CASSQNREVGNEQFF. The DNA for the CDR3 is TGTGCCAGCTCACAGAACAGGGAAGTTGGCAATGAGCAGTTCTTC.

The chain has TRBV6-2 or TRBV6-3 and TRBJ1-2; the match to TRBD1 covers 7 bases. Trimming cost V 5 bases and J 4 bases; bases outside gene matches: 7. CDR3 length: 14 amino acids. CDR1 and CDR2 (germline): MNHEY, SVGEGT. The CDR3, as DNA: TGTGCCAGCAGTAGGACAGGCTTTCCCTATGGCTACACCTTC. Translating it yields CASSRTGFPYGYTF.

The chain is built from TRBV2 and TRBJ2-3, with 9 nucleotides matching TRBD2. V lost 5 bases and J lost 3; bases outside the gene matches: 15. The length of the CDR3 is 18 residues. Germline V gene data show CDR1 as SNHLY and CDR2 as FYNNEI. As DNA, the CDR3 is TGTGCCAGCAGTCTTAGCACCGGGACTAGCATTTTTACAGATACGCAGTATTTT. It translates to CASSLSTGTSIFTDTQYF. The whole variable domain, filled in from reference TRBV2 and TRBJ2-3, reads EPEVTQTPSHQVTQMGQEVILRCVPISNHLYFYWYRQILGQKVEFLVSFYNNEISEKSEIFDDQFSVERPDGSNFTLKIRSTKLEDSAMYFCASSLSTGTSIFTDTQYFGPGTRLTVL.

The CDR3: CASSLGQEARENTGELFF. DNA of the CDR3: TGCGCCAGCAGCCTAGGACAGGAGGCGAGGGAGAACACCGGGGAGCTGTTTTTT. The rearrangement joins TRBV5-1 to TRBJ2-2; 7 bases fit TRBD1. CDR3 length: 18 residues. CDR1 and CDR2 from the germline V gene are SGHRS and YFSETQ. Trimming took 4 bases from V and 1 from J; bases not matched to a gene: 13.

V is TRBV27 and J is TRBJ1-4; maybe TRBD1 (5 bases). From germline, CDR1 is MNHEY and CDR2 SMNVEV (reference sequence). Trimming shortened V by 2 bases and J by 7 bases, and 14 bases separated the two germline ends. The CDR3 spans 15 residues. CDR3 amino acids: CASSLNRGFGEKLFF. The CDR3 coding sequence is TGTGCCAGCAGTTTAAATCGGGGGTTTGGTGAAAAACTGTTTTTT. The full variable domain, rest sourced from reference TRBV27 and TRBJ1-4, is EAQVTQNPRYLITVTGKKLTVTCSQNMNHEYMSWYRQDPGLGLRQIYYSMNVEVTDKGDVPEGYKVSRKEKRNFPLILESPSPNQTSLYFCASSLNRGFGEKLFFGSGTQLSVL.

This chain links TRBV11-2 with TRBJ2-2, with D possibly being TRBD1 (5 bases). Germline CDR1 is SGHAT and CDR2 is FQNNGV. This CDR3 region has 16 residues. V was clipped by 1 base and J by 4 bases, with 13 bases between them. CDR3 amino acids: CASSLVQASSTGELFF. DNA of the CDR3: TGTGCCAGCAGCTTAGTACAGGCCTCGAGCACCGGGGAGCTGTTTTTT.